Each of the 3 T cell receptor beta chains below was sequenced from the same sample in a study of T cell responses to AZD1222 COVID-19 vaccine. The data were produced by immunoSEQ multiplex PCR, yet TCRdb's version contains in-frame clones alone and is incomplete. The sample has around 110,000 clones; roughly nine tenths are singletons. The source material was peripheral blood, sampled on day 0 of AZD1222 vaccination. The receptors originated from an adult in good health.

This CDR3 reads CASSSSGTEQYF. Here the CDR3 DNA reads TGTGCCAGCAGCTCTAGCGGGACCGAGCAGTACTTC. The V call is TRBV11-2, the J call TRBJ2-7; 9 bases line up with TRBD2. CDR1 is SGHAT and CDR2 is FQNNGV in the germline V gene. The ends lost 4 bases at V and 6 bases at J; junction bases unmatched: 1. The CDR3 covers 12 residues. Together with reference TRBV11-2 and TRBJ2-7, the CDR3 gives the full variable domain: EAGVAQSPRYKIIEKRQSVAFWCNPISGHATLYWYQQILGQGPKLLIQFQNNGVVDDSQLPKDRFSAERLKGVDSTLKIQPAKLEDSAVYLCASSSSGTEQYFGPGTRLTVT.

This clone has a handful of counts. V gene TRBV6-5 combines with J gene TRBJ2-1; D is ambiguous. There are 12 residues in the CDR3. CDR1 is MNHEY and CDR2 is SVGAGI in the germline V gene. V shed 0 bases and J shed 5 bases, with 2 bases lying between them. For the CDR3, the DNA is TGTGCCAGCAGTTACTCTGACAATGAGCAGTTCTTC. This sequence encodes CASSYSDNEQFF.

CDR3 residues: CASSSRQGGQPQHF. The CDR3 nucleotides read TGTGCCAGTAGTTCCCGACAGGGAGGCCAGCCCCAGCATTTT. The gene calls are TRBV19 and TRBJ1-5, with 7 bases lining up with TRBD1. CDR3 length: 14 residues. The germline gives CDR1 LNHDA, CDR2 SQIVND (reference sequence). V lost 5 bases to trimming and J lost 7 bases; unmatched junction nucleotides: 8.